The 18 T cell receptor beta chains presented below share a single source sample, sequenced in a study of blood T cell repertoires in COVID-19. Data came from immunoSEQ multiplex PCR; TCRdb stores just in-frame clones and leaves some out. The sample yields more than 40,000 clones, roughly 84% seen once. The sequencing sample was made of peripheral blood. The source is a man aged 45-60 years with acute or convalescent COVID-19.

The V and J genes are TRBV3-1 (or the pseudogene TRBV3-2) and TRBJ2-3; D gene uncertain. There are 15 residues in the CDR3. The V gene lost 4 bases and the J gene lost 1 base, with 12 bases spanning the gap. Per germline, CDR1 LGHDT and CDR2 YNNKEL (reference sequence). The CDR3: CASSPDAVRTDTQYF. The CDR3 DNA is TGTGCCAGCAGCCCTGACGCGGTTCGCACAGATACGCAGTATTTT.

This clone was seen a single time. The chain joins TRBV28 to TRBJ2-7; 10 bases match TRBD1. Germline assignment: CDR1 MDHEN and CDR2 SYDVKM. V trimming: 8 bases; J trimming: 2 bases; junction bases outside the gene matches: 6. This CDR3 contains 14 residues. The CDR3 loop is CASRSGTGAYEQYF. The CDR3 nucleotides read TGTGCCAGCCGATCCGGGACAGGGGCCTACGAGCAGTACTTC.

V gene TRBV14 combines with J gene TRBJ2-5; TRBD1 agrees at 8 bases. Per the germline V gene, CDR1 is SGHDN and CDR2 is FVKESK. The V segment lost 4 bases and the J segment 5 bases; nucleotides outside the gene matches: 9. This CDR3 comprises 15 residues. The CDR3, as DNA: TGTGCCAGCAGCCGACTAGGACAGGGCGGCGAGACCCAGTACTTC. This encodes CASSRLGQGGETQYF. The whole variable domain, remainder taken from reference TRBV14 and TRBJ2-5, is EAGVTQFPSHSVIEKGQTVTLRCDPISGHDNLYWYRRVMGKEIKFLLHFVKESKQDESGMPNNRFLAERTGGTYSTLKVQPAELEDSGVYFCASSRLGQGGETQYFGPGTRLLVL.

The rearrangement joins TRBV6-1 to TRBJ1-6, with 8 bases aligning to TRBD1. This CDR3 has 18 amino acids. V gave up 0 bases and J gave up 8 bases; unmatched junction bases: 12. Germline V gene data show CDR1 as MNHNS and CDR2 as SASEGT. The CDR3 DNA reads TGTGCCAGCAGTGAAGCCCCTCCGACAGGGGACTTGCATTCACCCCTCCACTTT. This gives the protein CASSEAPPTGDLHSPLHF.

This clone was picked up one time. The chain has TRBV28 and TRBJ1-1; tentative D call: TRBD1 (5 bases). CDR3 length equals 14 residues. Germline V gene lookup returns CDR1 MDHEN and CDR2 SYDVKM. V gave up 6 bases and J gave up 5 bases, with 16 bases separating them. The CDR3 reads CASSPGQTNTEAFF. The CDR3 DNA is TGTGCCAGCAGCCCCGGACAAACCAATACTGAAGCTTTCTTT.

The V gene is TRBV9, the J gene TRBJ2-3, with D perhaps TRBD2 (6 bases). From germline, CDR1 is SGDLS and CDR2 YYNGEE. V was shortened by 0 bases and J by 4 bases, with 15 bases between the two germline ends. This CDR3 contains 16 residues. The CDR3 DNA reads as TGTGCCAGCAGCGTAGTGGGGGGAGGCCTCGCAGATACGCAGTATTTT. This gives the protein CASSVVGGGLADTQYF.

This clone was counted once. V is TRBV18 and J is TRBJ1-4, with 8 bases matching TRBD1. This CDR3 contains 18 residues. The V and J ends lost 2 bases and 1 base, in that order; junction bases with no gene match: 9. CDR1 is KGHSH, CDR2 LQKENI, per germline. CDR3 DNA sequence: TGTGCCAGCTCACCAACCGGGACAGGAGGTCGAACTAATGAAAAACTGTTTTTT. Translating gives CASSPTGTGGRTNEKLFF.

V is TRBV6-5 and J is TRBJ2-5; TRBD2 might be the D (5 bases). The CDR3 is 13 residues long. CDR1 MNHEY and CDR2 SVGAGI come from the germline V gene. V was cut by 2 bases and J by 5 bases, with 9 bases left in between. This CDR3 reads CASSYPAGETQYF. The CDR3 DNA reads as TGTGCCAGCAGTTACCCGGCGGGCGAGACCCAGTACTTC.

The chain employs TRBV10-2 and TRBJ2-3; 8 bases are shared with TRBD2. The CDR3 runs 18 residues. With 5 bases clipped from V and 0 bases from J, the junction kept 13 bases outside the gene matches. The germline V gene encodes CDR1 WSHSY and CDR2 SAAADI. DNA of the CDR3: TGCGCCAGCAGTCCATTTCCGGGACTAGTCGTTAGCACAGATACGCAGTATTTT. This encodes CASSPFPGLVVSTDTQYF.

This clone was found once. The V gene is TRBV2, the J gene TRBJ2-7, with TRBD2 matching 7 bases. V lost 6 bases, J lost 2 bases, and 10 bases stayed unmatched. Germline loops: CDR1 SNHLY, CDR2 FYNNEI. The CDR3 spans 15 residues. The chain's CDR3 is CASRSELTSTYEQYF. CDR3 nucleotide sequence: TGTGCCAGCAGATCTGAACTGACTAGCACCTACGAGCAGTACTTC.

The rearrangement uses TRBV7-7 and TRBJ1-5, with D maybe TRBD1 (6 bases). Deletions cut 3 bases from V and 6 bases from J, with 18 bases between. The CDR3 has 16 residues. In germline, CDR1 is SSHAT, CDR2 FNYEAQ (reference sequence). CDR3 nucleotides: TGTGCCAGCAGCTTGCACCTGGACAGTCCTCGTCAGCCCCAGCATTTT. Its protein is CASSLHLDSPRQPQHF.

This chain connects TRBV7-3 to TRBJ1-1; TRBD1 matches at 9 bases. Trimming removed 3 bases from V and 4 bases from J; junction bases left unmatched: 3. The germline V gene encodes CDR1 SGHTA and CDR2 FQGTGA. CDR3 length: 14 residues. CDR3 DNA: TGTGCCAGCAGCTTTACAGGGGGCACCACTGAAGCTTTCTTT. Its protein product is CASSFTGGTTEAFF.

This sequence joins TRBV24-1 and TRBJ2-7, with 15 bases that match TRBD2. Per germline, CDR1 KGHDR and CDR2 SFDVKD. This CDR3 spans 19 amino acids. The V segment lost 9 bases and the J segment 2 bases; nucleotides outside the gene matches: 16. The CDR3 protein is CATHHPWTSGRAPPYEQYF. Written as DNA, the CDR3 is TGTGCCACCCACCATCCCTGGACTAGCGGGAGGGCCCCCCCCTACGAGCAGTACTTC.

The chain recombines TRBV11-3 with TRBJ2-1; 7 bases match TRBD1. The CDR3 contains 15 residues. Losses at the gene ends were 5 bases for V and 6 bases for J; bases not matched to a gene: 10. Germline CDR1 and CDR2: SGHNT and YENEEA. The CDR3 reads CASSLGQVLSNEQFF. CDR3 in DNA: TGTGCCAGCAGCCTCGGACAGGTATTGTCCAATGAGCAGTTCTTC.

The J gene is TRBJ2-5, the V gene TRBV20-1, with 9 bases matching TRBD2. Germline trimming cut 3 bases from V and 2 bases from J; bases unmatched to any gene: 10. Germline values: CDR1 DFQATT, CDR2 SNEGSKA (reference sequence). This CDR3 contains 16 residues. CDR3 coding DNA: TGCAGTGCTAGTTTCGAGACTAGCGGCGCTCAAGAGACCCAGTACTTC. Its translation: CSASFETSGAQETQYF.

J is TRBJ2-1 and V is TRBV29-1; 11 bases align to TRBD1. Trimming cost V 4 bases and J 8 bases; bases outside gene matches: 10. Germline V CDR1 and CDR2: SQVTM, ANQGSEA. This CDR3 region has 15 residues. The DNA for the CDR3 is TGCAGCGTTGCCGACTGGACAGGGGGCGGAGATGAGCAGTTCTTC. It encodes CSVADWTGGGDEQFF.

The chain carries TRBV10-3 and TRBJ2-5; D is unresolved. Germline CDR1 is ENHRY and CDR2 is SYGVKD. V lost 4 bases to trimming and J lost 1 base, with 4 bases between them. The CDR3 covers 12 residues. The CDR3: CAISASQETQYF. For the CDR3, the DNA is TGTGCCATCAGTGCTTCCCAAGAGACCCAGTACTTC.

J is TRBJ1-1 and V is TRBV12-3 or TRBV12-4; no definite D call. The CDR3 is 13 amino acids. The V end lost 6 bases, the J end lost 0 bases, and 8 bases lay between the germline ends. The CDR3: CASSLRLNTEAFF. In nucleotides, the CDR3 is TGTGCCAGCAGCCTAAGATTGAACACTGAAGCTTTCTTT.